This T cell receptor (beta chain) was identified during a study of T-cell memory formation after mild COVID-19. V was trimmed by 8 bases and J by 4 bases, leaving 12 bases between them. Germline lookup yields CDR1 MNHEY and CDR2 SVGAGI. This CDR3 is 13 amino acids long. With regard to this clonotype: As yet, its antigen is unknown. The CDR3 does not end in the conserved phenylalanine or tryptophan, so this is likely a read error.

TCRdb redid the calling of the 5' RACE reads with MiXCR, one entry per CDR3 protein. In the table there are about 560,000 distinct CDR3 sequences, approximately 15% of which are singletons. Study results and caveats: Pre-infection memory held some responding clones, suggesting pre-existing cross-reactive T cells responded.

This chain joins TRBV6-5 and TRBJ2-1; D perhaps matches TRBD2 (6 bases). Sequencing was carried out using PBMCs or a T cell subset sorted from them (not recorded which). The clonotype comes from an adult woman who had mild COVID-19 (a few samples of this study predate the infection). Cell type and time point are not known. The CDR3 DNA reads TGTGCCAGCCGGGGGTCCTATTACAATGAGCAGTTCTTA. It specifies CASRGSYYNEQFL.